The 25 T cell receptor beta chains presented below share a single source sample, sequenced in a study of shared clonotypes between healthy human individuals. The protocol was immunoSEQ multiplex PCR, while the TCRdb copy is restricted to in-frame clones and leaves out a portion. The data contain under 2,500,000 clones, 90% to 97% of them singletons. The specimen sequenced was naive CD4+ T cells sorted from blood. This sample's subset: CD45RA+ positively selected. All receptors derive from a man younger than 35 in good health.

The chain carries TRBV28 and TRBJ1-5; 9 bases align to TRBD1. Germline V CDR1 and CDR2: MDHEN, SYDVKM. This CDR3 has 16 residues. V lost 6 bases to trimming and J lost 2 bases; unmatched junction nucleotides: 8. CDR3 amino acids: CASRGEGQGRNQPQHF. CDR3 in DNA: TGTGCCAGCAGAGGGGAGGGACAGGGACGCAATCAGCCCCAGCATTTT.

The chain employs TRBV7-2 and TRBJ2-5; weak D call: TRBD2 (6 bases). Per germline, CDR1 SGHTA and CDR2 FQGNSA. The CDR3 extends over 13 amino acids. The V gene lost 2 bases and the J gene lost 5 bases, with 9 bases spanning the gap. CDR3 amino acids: CASSLSGWETQYF. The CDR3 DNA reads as TGTGCCAGCAGCTTAAGCGGGTGGGAGACCCAGTACTTC.

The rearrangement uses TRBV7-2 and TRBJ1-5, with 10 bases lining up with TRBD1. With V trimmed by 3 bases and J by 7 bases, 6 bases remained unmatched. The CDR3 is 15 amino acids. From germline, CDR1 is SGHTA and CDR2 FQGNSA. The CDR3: CASSLLGTGVQPQHF. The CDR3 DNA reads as TGTGCCAGCAGCTTGCTTGGGACAGGGGTCCAGCCCCAGCATTTT.

The CDR3 bases are TGTGCCAGCAGCTCGAAGGGGGCTAGCGGGAGCGAGACCCAGTACTTC. The encoded protein is CASSSKGASGSETQYF. The chain links TRBV11-3 to TRBJ2-5; the match to TRBD2 covers 10 bases. This CDR3 has 16 residues. The germline V gene encodes CDR1 SGHNT and CDR2 YENEEA. V shed 4 bases and J 5 bases; nucleotides not matched to a gene: 10.

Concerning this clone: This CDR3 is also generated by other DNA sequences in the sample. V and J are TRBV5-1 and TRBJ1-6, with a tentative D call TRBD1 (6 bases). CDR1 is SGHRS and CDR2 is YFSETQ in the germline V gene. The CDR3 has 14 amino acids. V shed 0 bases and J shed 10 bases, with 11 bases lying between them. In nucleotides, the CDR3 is TGCGCCAGCAGCTTGGGGACAGCATCGTCACCCCTCCACTTT. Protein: CASSLGTASSPLHF.

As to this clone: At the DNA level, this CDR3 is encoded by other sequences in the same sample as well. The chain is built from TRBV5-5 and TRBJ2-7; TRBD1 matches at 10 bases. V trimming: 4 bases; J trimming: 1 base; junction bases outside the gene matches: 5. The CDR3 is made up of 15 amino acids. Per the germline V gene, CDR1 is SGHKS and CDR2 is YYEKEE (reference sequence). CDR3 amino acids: CASSSGTGASYEQYF. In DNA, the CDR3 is TGTGCCAGCAGCAGCGGGACAGGGGCATCCTACGAGCAGTACTTC.

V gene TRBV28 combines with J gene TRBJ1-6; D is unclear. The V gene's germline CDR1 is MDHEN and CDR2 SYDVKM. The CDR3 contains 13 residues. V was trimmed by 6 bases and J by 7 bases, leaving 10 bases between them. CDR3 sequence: CASSSDSNSPLHF. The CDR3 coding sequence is TGTGCCAGCAGCTCCGATTCCAATTCACCCCTCCACTTT.

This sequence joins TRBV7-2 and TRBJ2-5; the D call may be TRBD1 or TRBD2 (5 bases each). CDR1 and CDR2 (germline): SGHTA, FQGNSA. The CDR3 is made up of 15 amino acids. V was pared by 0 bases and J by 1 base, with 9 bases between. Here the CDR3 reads CASSLAPGPQETQYF. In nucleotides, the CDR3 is TGTGCCAGCAGCTTAGCACCGGGGCCCCAAGAGACCCAGTACTTC.

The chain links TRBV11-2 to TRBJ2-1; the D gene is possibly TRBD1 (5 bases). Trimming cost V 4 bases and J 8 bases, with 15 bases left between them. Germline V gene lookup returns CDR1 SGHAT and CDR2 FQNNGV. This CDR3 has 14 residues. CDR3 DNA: TGTGCCAGCAGCTCCGTTAGGGGTAGGGATGAGCAGTTCTTC. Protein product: CASSSVRGRDEQFF.

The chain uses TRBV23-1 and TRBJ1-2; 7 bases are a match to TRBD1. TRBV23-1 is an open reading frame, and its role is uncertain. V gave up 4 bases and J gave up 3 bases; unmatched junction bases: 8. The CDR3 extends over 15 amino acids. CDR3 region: CASSRPDRIDYGYTF. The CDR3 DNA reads TGCGCCAGCAGTCGACCGGACAGGATCGACTATGGCTACACCTTC.

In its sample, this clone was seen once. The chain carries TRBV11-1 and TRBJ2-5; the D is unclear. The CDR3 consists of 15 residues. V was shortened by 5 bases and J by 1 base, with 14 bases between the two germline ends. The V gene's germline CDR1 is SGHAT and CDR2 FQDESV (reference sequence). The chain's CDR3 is CASSPRDRAQETQYF. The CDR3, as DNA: TGTGCCAGCAGCCCACGAGACCGGGCCCAAGAGACCCAGTACTTC.

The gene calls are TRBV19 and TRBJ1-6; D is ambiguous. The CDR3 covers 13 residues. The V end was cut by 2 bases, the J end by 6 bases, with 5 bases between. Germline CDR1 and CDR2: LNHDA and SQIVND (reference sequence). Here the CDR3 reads CASSIQVNSPLHF. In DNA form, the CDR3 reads TGTGCCAGTAGTATACAGGTTAATTCACCCCTCCACTTT.

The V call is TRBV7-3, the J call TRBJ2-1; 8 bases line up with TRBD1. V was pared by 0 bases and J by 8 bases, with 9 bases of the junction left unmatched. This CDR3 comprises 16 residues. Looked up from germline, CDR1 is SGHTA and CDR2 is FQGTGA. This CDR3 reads CASSLTYGRGRDEQFF. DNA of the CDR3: TGTGCCAGCAGCTTAACGTATGGCAGGGGGCGCGATGAGCAGTTCTTC.

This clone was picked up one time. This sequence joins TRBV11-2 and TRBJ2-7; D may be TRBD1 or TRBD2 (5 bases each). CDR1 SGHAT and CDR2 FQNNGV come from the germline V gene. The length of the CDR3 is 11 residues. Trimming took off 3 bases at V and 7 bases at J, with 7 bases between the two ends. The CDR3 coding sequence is TGTGCCAGCAGCTTTTGGGGGGAGCAGTACTTC. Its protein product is CASSFWGEQYF.

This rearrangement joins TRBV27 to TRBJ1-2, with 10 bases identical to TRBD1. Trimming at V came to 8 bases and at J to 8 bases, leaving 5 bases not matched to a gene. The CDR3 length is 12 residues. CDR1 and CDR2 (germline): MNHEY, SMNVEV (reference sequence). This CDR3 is CASGTGVGGYTF. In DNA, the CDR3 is TGTGCCAGCGGGACAGGGGTTGGCGGCTACACCTTC.

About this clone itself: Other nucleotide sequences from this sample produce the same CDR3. In DNA form, the CDR3 reads TGTGCCAGCAGTCTGGAAGGGACCCAGTACTTC. It translates to CASSLEGTQYF. The chain is built from TRBV5-6 and TRBJ2-5; D not certain. Trimming took 5 bases from V and 7 from J, leaving 9 bases between them. Germline CDR1 is SGHDT and CDR2 is YYEEEE. The CDR3 is 11 amino acids.

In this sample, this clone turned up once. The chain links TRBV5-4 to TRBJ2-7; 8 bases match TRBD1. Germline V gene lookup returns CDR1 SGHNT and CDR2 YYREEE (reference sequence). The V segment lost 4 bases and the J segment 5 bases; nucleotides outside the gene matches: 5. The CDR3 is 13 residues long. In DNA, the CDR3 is TGTGCCAGCAGCCCCAGGACAGGGAACGAGCAGTACTTC. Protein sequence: CASSPRTGNEQYF.

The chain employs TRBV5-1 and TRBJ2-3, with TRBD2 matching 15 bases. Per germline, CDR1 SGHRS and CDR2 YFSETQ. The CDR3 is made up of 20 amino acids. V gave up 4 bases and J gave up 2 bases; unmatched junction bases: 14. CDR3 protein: CASSPGTSGGRRGPTDTQYF. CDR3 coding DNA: TGCGCCAGCAGCCCCGGGACTAGCGGGGGGAGAAGGGGTCCCACAGATACGCAGTATTTT.

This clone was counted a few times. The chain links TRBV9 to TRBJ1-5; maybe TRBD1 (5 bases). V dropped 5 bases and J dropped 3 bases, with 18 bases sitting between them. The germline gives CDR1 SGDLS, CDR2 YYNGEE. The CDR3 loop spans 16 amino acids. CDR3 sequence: CASSEGNRDFNQPQHF. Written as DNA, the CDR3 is TGTGCCAGCAGTGAGGGTAATAGGGACTTCAATCAGCCCCAGCATTTT.

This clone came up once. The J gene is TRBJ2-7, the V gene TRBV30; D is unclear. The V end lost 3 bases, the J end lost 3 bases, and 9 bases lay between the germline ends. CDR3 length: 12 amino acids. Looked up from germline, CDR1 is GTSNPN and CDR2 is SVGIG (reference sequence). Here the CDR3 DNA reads TGTGCCTGGAGCCACAAAAGCTACGAGCAGTACTTC. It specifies CAWSHKSYEQYF.

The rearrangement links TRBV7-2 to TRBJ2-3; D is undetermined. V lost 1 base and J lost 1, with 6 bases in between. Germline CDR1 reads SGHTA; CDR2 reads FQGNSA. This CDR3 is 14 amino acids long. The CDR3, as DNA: TGTGCCAGCAGCTTAGAAAGCGGCACAGATACGCAGTATTTT. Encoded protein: CASSLESGTDTQYF.

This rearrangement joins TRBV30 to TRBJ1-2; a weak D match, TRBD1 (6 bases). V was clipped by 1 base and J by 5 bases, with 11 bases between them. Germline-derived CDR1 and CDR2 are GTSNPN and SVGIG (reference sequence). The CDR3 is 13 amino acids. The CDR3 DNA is TGTGCCTGGAGTGGAGGGGGGCCTTATGGCTACACCTTC. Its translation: CAWSGGGPYGYTF.

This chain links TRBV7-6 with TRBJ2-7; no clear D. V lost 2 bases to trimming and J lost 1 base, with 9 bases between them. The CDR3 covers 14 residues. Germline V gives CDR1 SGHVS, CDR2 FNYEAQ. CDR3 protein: CASSLQDLSYEQYF. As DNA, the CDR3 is TGTGCCAGCAGCTTACAGGACCTTTCCTACGAGCAGTACTTC.

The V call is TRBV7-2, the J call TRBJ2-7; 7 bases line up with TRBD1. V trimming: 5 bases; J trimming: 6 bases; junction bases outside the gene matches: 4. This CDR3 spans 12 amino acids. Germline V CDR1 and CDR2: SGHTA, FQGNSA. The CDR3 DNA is TGTGCCAGCAGCGCTTACAGGGGCGAGCAGTACTTC. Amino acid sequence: CASSAYRGEQYF.

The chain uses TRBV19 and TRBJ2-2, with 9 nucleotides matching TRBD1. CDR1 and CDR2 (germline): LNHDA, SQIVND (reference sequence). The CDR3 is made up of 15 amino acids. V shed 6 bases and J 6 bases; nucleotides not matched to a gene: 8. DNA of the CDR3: TGTGCCAGTAGCTCCCGGGACAGGGTGTCCGGGGAGCTGTTTTTT. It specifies CASSSRDRVSGELFF.